The present T cell receptor (beta chain) was sequenced within a study of blood T cell repertoires in COVID-19. Only in-frame clones appear in the TCRdb table, and some are missing; sequencing was by immunoSEQ multiplex PCR. The sample lists around 300,000 clones, approximately 88% occurring once. After removal of 1 base from V and 6 bases from J, the junction contained 8 bases not matched to a gene. Looked up from germline, CDR1 is SGHTA and CDR2 is FQGNSA. This CDR3 is built from 16 residues. Source material: PBMCs or T cells enriched from blood (not recorded which). The clonotype was recovered from a woman aged 40 to 50 who had recovered from COVID-19. The chain is built from TRBV7-2 and TRBJ2-2; 7 nucleotides line up with TRBD2. CDR3 amino acids: CASSLGGSSKAGELFF. In DNA, the CDR3 is TGTGCCAGCAGCTTAGGCGGGAGTAGTAAAGCCGGGGAGCTGTTTTTT. Full variable domain (remainder filled in from reference TRBV7-2 and TRBJ2-2): GAGVSQSPSNKVTEKGKDVELRCDPISGHTALYWYRQSLGQGLEFLIYFQGNSAPDKSGLPSDRFSAERTGGSVSTLTIQRTQQEDSAVYLCASSLGGSSKAGELFFGEGSRLTVL.